The TCR beta chain described here comes from a study of blood T cell repertoires in COVID-19. On the study more broadly: T cells, B-cell-depleted T cells, or PBMCs provided the cDNA or gDNA that served as material.

Original methodology: For nucleated cells, counts were estimated from reference gene primer amplification. The table came from immunoSEQ multiplex PCR; TCRdb's copy has only in-frame clones and leaves some out. The DNA gave D and trimming, while V, J and clone size come from that table. Of about 130,000 clones listed, approximately 78% are singletons. The sequenced sample consisted of peripheral blood. This receptor was identified in a man aged 60 to 69 who had recovered from COVID-19.

CDR3 sequence reads: CASRVERADTQYF. The CDR3 bases are TGTGCCAGCAGGGTTGAGCGTGCAGATACGCAGTATTTT. This chain links TRBV12-3 or TRBV12-4 with TRBJ2-3; D is uncertain. V lost 6 bases and J 4 bases, leaving 11 bases between the germline ends. The CDR3 is 13 amino acids.